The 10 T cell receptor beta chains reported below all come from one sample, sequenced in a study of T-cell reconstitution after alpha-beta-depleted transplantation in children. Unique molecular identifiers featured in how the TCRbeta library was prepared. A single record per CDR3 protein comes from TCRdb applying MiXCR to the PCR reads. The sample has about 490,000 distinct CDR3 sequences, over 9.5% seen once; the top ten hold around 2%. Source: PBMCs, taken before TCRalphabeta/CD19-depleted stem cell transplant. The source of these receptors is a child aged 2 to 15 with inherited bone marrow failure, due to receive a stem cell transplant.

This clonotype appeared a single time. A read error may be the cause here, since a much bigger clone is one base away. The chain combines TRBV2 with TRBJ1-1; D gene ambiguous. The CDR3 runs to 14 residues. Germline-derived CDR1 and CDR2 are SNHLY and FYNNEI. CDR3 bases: TGTGCCAGGAGTGAATTTAGGGAGAACACTGAAGCTTTCTTT. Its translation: CARSEFRENTEAFF.

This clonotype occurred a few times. The CDR3, as DNA: TGTGCCAGCAGCTTAGTTGCGTTACAGTCCCTTGGCTACACCTTC. Its translation: CASSLVALQSLGYTF. This chain joins TRBV7-2 and TRBJ1-2, with D uncertain. This CDR3 has 15 residues. The germline V and J ends were trimmed by 1 base and 7 bases, with 16 bases remaining between them. Germline values: CDR1 SGHTA, CDR2 FQGNSA.

The CDR3 sequence: CASSPSAQDEQYF. In DNA, the CDR3 is TGTGCCAGCAGCCCTTCTGCGCAGGACGAGCAGTACTTC. The V call is TRBV7-2, the J call TRBJ2-7; D uncertain. The CDR3 contains 13 residues. CDR1 is SGHTA, CDR2 FQGNSA, per germline. Between the trimmed V and J ends, which lost 5 bases and 5 bases, there was a span of 13 bases.

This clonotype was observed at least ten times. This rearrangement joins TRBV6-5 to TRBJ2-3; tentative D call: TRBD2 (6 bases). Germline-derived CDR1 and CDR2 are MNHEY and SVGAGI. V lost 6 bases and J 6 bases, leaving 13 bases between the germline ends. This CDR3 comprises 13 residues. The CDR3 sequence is CASSTGVWDTQYF. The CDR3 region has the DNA TGTGCCAGCAGCACGGGGGTTTGGGATACGCAGTATTTT.

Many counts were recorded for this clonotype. In DNA form, the CDR3 reads TGTGCCAGTAGTCCGAACTCCGGGACCCACTATGGCTACACCTTC. It yields the protein CASSPNSGTHYGYTF. The chain couples TRBV19 to TRBJ1-2; maybe TRBD1 (5 bases). Trimming took off 5 bases at V and 3 bases at J, with 16 bases between the two ends. The CDR3 spans 15 residues. Germline lookup yields CDR1 LNHDA and CDR2 SQIVND (reference sequence).

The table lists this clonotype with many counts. The CDR3 protein is CASSSRDSASQETQYF. The CDR3 DNA follows: TGCGCCAGCAGCTCACGGGACAGCGCTTCTCAAGAGACCCAGTACTTC. The chain couples TRBV5-1 to TRBJ2-5, with 7 nucleotides matching TRBD1. The CDR3 contains 16 residues. CDR1 SGHRS and CDR2 YFSETQ come from the germline V gene. The V segment lost 3 bases and the J segment 2 bases; nucleotides outside the gene matches: 10.

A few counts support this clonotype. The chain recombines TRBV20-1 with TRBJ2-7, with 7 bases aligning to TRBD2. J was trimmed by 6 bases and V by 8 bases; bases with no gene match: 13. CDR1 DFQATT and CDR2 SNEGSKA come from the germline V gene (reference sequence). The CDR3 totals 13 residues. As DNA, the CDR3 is TGCAGTCACTACGGGCTAGCGGCCTCCGAGCAGTACTTC. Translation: CSHYGLAASEQYF.

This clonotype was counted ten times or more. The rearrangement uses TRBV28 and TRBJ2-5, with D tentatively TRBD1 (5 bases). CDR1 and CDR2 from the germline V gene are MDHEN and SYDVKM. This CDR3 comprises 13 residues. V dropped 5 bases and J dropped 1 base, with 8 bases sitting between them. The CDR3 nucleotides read TGTGCCAGCAGTCCCCAGGGCCAAGAGACCCAGTACTTC. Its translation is CASSPQGQETQYF.

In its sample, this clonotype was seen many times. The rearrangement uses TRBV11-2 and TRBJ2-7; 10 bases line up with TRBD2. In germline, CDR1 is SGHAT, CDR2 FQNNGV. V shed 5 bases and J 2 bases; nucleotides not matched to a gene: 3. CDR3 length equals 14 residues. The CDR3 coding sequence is TGTGCCAGCAGCCGACTAGCGGGTACCTACGAGCAGTACTTC. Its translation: CASSRLAGTYEQYF.

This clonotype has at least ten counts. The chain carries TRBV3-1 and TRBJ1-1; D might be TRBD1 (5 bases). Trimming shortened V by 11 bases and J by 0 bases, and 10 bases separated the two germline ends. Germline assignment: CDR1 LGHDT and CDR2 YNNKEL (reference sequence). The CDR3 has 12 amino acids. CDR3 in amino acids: CASRGLNTEAFF. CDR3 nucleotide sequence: TGTGCCTCCCGGGGGTTGAACACTGAAGCTTTCTTT.